Presented here are 2 T cell receptor beta chains from one specimen sequenced in a study of breast tumors, draining lymph nodes, adjacent tissues. MiXCR, run by TCRdb on the multiplex PCR reads, gives a single entry per CDR3 protein. The sample contains 200,000 to 250,000 distinct CDR3 sequences, less than 40% of which appear only once. The lymph nodes were axillary draining lymph nodes from breast cancer patients. The sample consisted of axillary lymph node tissue. The source of these receptors is a female donor with breast cancer. Some clones in this sample may be carry-over from other donors' samples.

The gene calls are TRBV19 and TRBJ1-2; the match to TRBD1 covers 8 bases. V lost 5 bases, J lost 2 bases, and 4 bases stayed unmatched. Germline-derived CDR1 and CDR2 are LNHDA and SQIVND (reference sequence). The CDR3 consists of 14 residues. The CDR3 region is CASSDGQGNYGYTF. CDR3 bases: TGTGCCAGTAGTGACGGACAGGGAAACTATGGCTACACCTTC. Together with reference TRBV19 and TRBJ1-2, the CDR3 gives the full variable domain: DGGITQSPKYLFRKEGQNVTLSCEQNLNHDAMYWYRQDPGQGLRLIYYSQIVNDFQKGDIAEGYSVSREKKESFPLTVTSAQKNPTAFYLCASSDGQGNYGYTFGSGTRLTVV.

This clonotype has at least ten counts. J is TRBJ1-5 and V is TRBV20-1, with D uncertain. Germline V CDR1 and CDR2: DFQATT, SNEGSKA (reference sequence). V lost 3 bases, J lost 6 bases, and 9 bases lay in between. This CDR3 contains 12 residues. The CDR3 DNA follows: TGCAGTGCTAGGGAGGGCAGTCAGCCCCAGCATTTT. Encoded protein: CSAREGSQPQHF.